This T cell receptor beta chain was found in a study of shared clonotypes between healthy human individuals. Study overall: Per donor, CD8 memory used one plate, CD8 naive used two, CD4 memory used three and CD4 naive used three. Study observations and caveats: Richness estimates generally favored naive over memory subsets.

V dropped 3 bases and J dropped 0; count of bases not matched to a gene: 5. Germline-derived CDR1 and CDR2 are MDHEN and SYDVKM. This CDR3 region has 17 residues. In the case of this clone: Its cognate antigen is unknown.

Data came from immunoSEQ multiplex PCR; TCRdb stores just in-frame clones and leaves some out. This table holds over a million clones, 96% found once. The sample taken for sequencing was naive CD4+ T cells sorted from blood. Subset described: CD45RA+ positively selected. The V call is TRBV28, the J call TRBJ2-4, with 10 nucleotides matching TRBD1. The receptor was isolated from a man younger than 40 in good health. CDR3 loop: CASSFRDRGIAKNIQYF. In DNA, the CDR3 is TGTGCCAGCAGTTTCCGGGACAGGGGCATAGCCAAAAACATTCAGTACTTC.